A selection of T cell receptor beta chains follows, all from one sample in a study of sequential checkpoint blockade in melanoma. Assay: immunoSEQ multiplex PCR; the TCRdb copy retains only in-frame clones and omits some. The sample holds about 18,000 clones, roughly two thirds seen once. The material was tumor tissue (inferred from file names), obtained from a patient given nivolumab and ipilimumab in sequence. Every receptor here comes from a human donor with melanoma. The CDR3 runs from the conserved cysteine through the conserved F or W. D genes are given only for firm matches. Clone size is stated in some rows and not others, as once, few, many or a class when expanded.

D: .
V: TRBV15
J: TRBJ1-3
size: few
CDR3: CATSRRVETVSGNTIYF
DNA: TGTGCCACCAGCAGGAGGGTTGAGACAGTCTCTGGAAACACCATATATTTT

D: TRBD2
V: TRBV18
J: TRBJ2-3
size: .
CDR3: CASSFAGEDTQYF
DNA: TGTGCCAGCTCATTTGCGGGAGAAGATACGCAGTATTTT

D: .
V: TRBV19
J: TRBJ1-1
size: .
CDR3: CASSIKKGVRAFF
DNA: TGTGCCAGTAGTATTAAAAAGGGAGTACGGGCTTTCTTT

D: TRBD2
V: TRBV5-5
J: TRBJ2-5
size: .
CDR3: CASSSPSGGSQETQYF
DNA: TGTGCCAGCAGCTCCCCTAGCGGGGGGTCCCAAGAGACCCAGTACTTC

D: TRBD1
V: TRBV28
J: TRBJ1-2
size: .
CDR3: CASSLFKGQGEYGYTF
DNA: TGTGCCAGCAGTTTATTTAAGGGACAGGGGGAATATGGCTACACCTTC

D: .
V: TRBV14
J: TRBJ2-1
size: .
CDR3: CASSQVLGGSYNEQFF
DNA: TGTGCCAGCAGCCAGGTACTAGGGGGCTCCTACAATGAGCAGTTCTTC

D: TRBD1
V: TRBV14
J: TRBJ1-4
size: few
CDR3: CASSHMTPQSGGSEKLFF
DNA: TGTGCCAGCAGCCACATGACCCCCCAATCAGGGGGCAGTGAAAAACTGTTTTTT

D: .
V: TRBV11-3
J: TRBJ1-5
size: .
CDR3: CASSLIPGAVQPQHF
DNA: TGTGCCAGCAGCTTGATCCCCGGGGCAGTCCAGCCCCAGCATTTT

D: TRBD2
V: TRBV18
J: TRBJ2-7
size: .
CDR3: CASSQLAGTPYEQYF
DNA: TGTGCCAGCTCACAACTAGCGGGAACCCCCTACGAGCAGTACTTC

D: .
V: TRBV19
J: TRBJ2-3
size: .
CDR3: CASRRGLVADTQYF
DNA: TGTGCCAGCCGGCGGGGTTTAGTGGCAGATACGCAGTATTTT

D: .
V: TRBV10-2
J: TRBJ1-2
size: .
CDR3: CASSSPTPNYGYTF
DNA: TGCGCCAGCAGTTCCCCGACACCTAACTATGGCTACACCTTC

D: .
V: TRBV14
J: TRBJ1-1
size: .
CDR3: CASSPSNTEAFF
DNA: TGTGCCAGCAGCCCTTCGAACACTGAAGCTTTCTTT

D: .
V: TRBV28
J: TRBJ2-5
size: once
CDR3: CASLPGARETQYF
DNA: TGTGCCAGCTTACCGGGGGCGAGAGAGACCCAGTACTTC

D: .
V: TRBV11-3
J: TRBJ2-5
size: once
CDR3: CASSLEYSKETQYF
DNA: TGTGCCAGCAGCTTAGAGTACAGTAAAGAGACCCAGTACTTC

D: .
V: TRBV11-3
J: TRBJ2-3
size: .
CDR3: CASSPQAGEDTQYF
DNA: TGTGCCAGCAGCCCCCAGGCAGGGGAAGATACGCAGTATTTT

D: TRBD1
V: TRBV15
J: TRBJ2-5
size: .
CDR3: CATSRPGGPQETQYF
DNA: TGTGCCACCAGCAGGCCAGGGGGCCCACAAGAGACCCAGTACTTC

D: .
V: TRBV18
J: TRBJ1-5
size: .
CDR3: CASSWERNQPQHF
DNA: TGTGCCAGCTCCTGGGAGCGAAATCAGCCCCAGCATTTT

D: .
V: TRBV30
J: TRBJ1-2
size: few
CDR3: CAWSATQRSHGYTF
DNA: TGTGCCTGGAGTGCAACCCAACGGTCTCACGGCTACACCTTC

D: TRBD2
V: TRBV19
J: TRBJ2-1
size: .
CDR3: CASSPIGLGNEQFF
DNA: TGTGCCAGTAGTCCGATCGGACTAGGTAATGAGCAGTTCTTC

D: .
V: TRBV30
J: TRBJ2-7
size: .
CDR3: CAWSVRGGRLSEQYF
DNA: TGTGCCTGGAGTGTAAGGGGAGGCAGACTCTCCGAGCAGTACTTC

D: .
V: TRBV2
J: TRBJ2-1
size: .
CDR3: CASKGTSYNEQFF
DNA: TGTGCCAGCAAAGGGACCTCCTACAATGAGCAGTTCTTC

D: TRBD1
V: TRBV5-1
J: TRBJ1-1
size: .
CDR3: CASSGRQGGTNTEAFF
DNA: TGCGCCAGCAGCGGTCGACAGGGAGGGACCAACACTGAAGCTTTCTTT

D: .
V: TRBV19
J: TRBJ2-2
size: .
CDR3: CASSEQGDGELFF
DNA: TGTGCCAGTAGTGAACAGGGTGACGGGGAGCTGTTTTTT

D: .
V: TRBV5-1
J: TRBJ2-1
size: .
CDR3: CASSLAGDSTYNEQFF
DNA: TGCGCCAGCAGCTTGGCCGGGGACTCCACCTACAATGAGCAGTTCTTC

D: TRBD2
V: TRBV12-5
J: TRBJ2-3
size: .
CDR3: CASAVPGGGPRYPQYF
DNA: TGTGCTAGTGCCGTCCCGGGGGGTGGTCCTAGGTATCCGCAGTATTTT

D: .
V: TRBV7-5
J: TRBJ2-1
size: .
CDR3: CASSRSGTAYLSSYNEQFF
DNA: TGTGCCAGCAGCCGGTCCGGGACTGCCTACCTAAGCTCCTACAATGAGCAGTTCTTC

D: .
V: TRBV19
J: TRBJ1-1
size: few
CDR3: CASSRGQIGAGTEAFF
DNA: TGTGCCAGTAGTAGGGGACAAATCGGTGCTGGCACTGAAGCTTTCTTT

D: TRBD2
V: TRBV11-3
J: TRBJ2-1
size: .
CDR3: CASSLNSGGYNEQFF
DNA: TGTGCCAGCAGCTTAAACAGCGGGGGGTACAATGAGCAGTTCTTC

D: .
V: TRBV6-8
J: TRBJ2-7
size: .
CDR3: CASSLTASRREQYF
DNA: TGTGCCAGCAGTTTAACAGCGTCTCGGCGCGAGCAGTACTTC

D: TRBD2
V: TRBV14
J: TRBJ2-1
size: .
CDR3: CASSQVLAGTNEQFF
DNA: TGTGCCAGCAGCCAAGTACTAGCGGGTACCAATGAGCAGTTCTTC

D: .
V: TRBV6-8
J: TRBJ1-1
size: .
CDR3: CASSVHGGLNTEAFF
DNA: TGTGCCAGCAGTGTGCATGGGGGGCTGAACACTGAAGCTTTCTTT

D: .
V: TRBV5-1
J: TRBJ2-6
size: few
CDR3: CASSRSSGANVLTF
DNA: TGCGCCAGCAGTCGGTCCTCTGGGGCCAACGTCCTGACTTTC

D: TRBD2
V: TRBV15
J: TRBJ2-1
size: .
CDR3: CATSRDGASGRNNEQFF
DNA: TGTGCCACCAGCAGAGATGGGGCTAGCGGGCGGAACAATGAGCAGTTCTTC